The rows below give T cell receptor beta chains drawn from one sample of a study of regulatory T cells in long-lasting Graves disease. TCRdb redid the calling of the multiplex PCR reads with MiXCR, one entry per CDR3 protein. The table shows some 250,000 distinct CDR3 sequences, with just over 20% occurring only once. Sequences were derived from peripheral blood mononuclear cells (PBMCs), sampled at new diagnosis, from a patient treated with antithyroid drugs. The receptors originated from a female donor with Graves disease. Each CDR3 is given with its conserved first and last residue. The D gene is left open where the match is weak. Rows give clone size only sometimes, using once, few, many, or a class for an expanded clone.

d_gene	abundance	v_gene	j_gene	CDR3aa	CDR3nt
TRBD2	few	TRBV3-1	TRBJ2-1	CASSPDLTGGYNEQFF	TGTGCCAGCAGCCCAGATCTTACGGGGGGATACAATGAGCAGTTCTTC
TRBD1	many	TRBV6-1	TRBJ2-5	CASSSGTGAQETQYF	TGTGCCAGCTCTAGTGGGACAGGGGCACAAGAGACCCAGTACTTC
-	few	TRBV11-2	TRBJ1-1	CASSPGNSNTEAFF	TGTGCCAGTAGCCCGGGAAACTCGAACACTGAAGCTTTCTTT
-	few	TRBV5-5	TRBJ2-1	CASSWAGGASAEFF	-
-	many	TRBV5-1	TRBJ1-5	CASSLRSGGQPQHF	TGCGCCAGCAGCTTGAGGTCAGGCGGTCAGCCCCAGCATTTT
-	many	TRBV5-5	TRBJ1-2	CASSAGIPLQGKGYTF	TGTGCCAGCAGCGCCGGCATCCCGCTCCAGGGGAAAGGCTACACCTTC
-	-	TRBV7-2	TRBJ1-5	CASSDGGTSNQPQHF	TGTGCCAGCAGCGATGGGGGTACCAGCAATCAGCCCCAGCATTTT
TRBD1	many	TRBV2	TRBJ1-4	CASSQTGLEYEKLFF	TGTGCCAGCAGCCAGACAGGGTTGGAATACGAAAAACTGTTTTTT
TRBD2	-	TRBV10-1	TRBJ2-1	CASSEASAGGSSYNEQFF	TGCGCCAGCAGTGAGGCTTCGGCTGGCGGGAGTTCCTACAATGAGCAGTTCTTC
TRBD2	-	TRBV6-4	TRBJ2-2	CASSELAGVTGELFF	TGTGCCAGCAGCGAACTAGCGGGCGTCACCGGGGAGCTGTTTTTT
TRBD1	few	TRBV18	TRBJ2-1	CASSLGQARDNEQFF	TGTGCCAGCTCACTAGGACAGGCCAGAGACAATGAGCAGTTCTTC
-	many	TRBV5-1	TRBJ2-7	CASSLEHYEQYF	TGTGCCAGCAGCTTGGAGCACTACGAGCAGTACTTC
-	many	TRBV4-3	TRBJ2-7	CASSQILGVGYEQYF	TGCGCCAGCAGCCAGATCCTTGGGGTAGGATACGAGCAGTACTTC
TRBD1	few	TRBV20-1	TRBJ1-2	CSARRGRTGTYGYTF	TGCAGTGCTAGGAGGGGACGGACAGGGACGTATGGCTACACCTTC
TRBD1	many	TRBV3-1	TRBJ1-2	CASSPSGQGGSGYTF	TGTGCCAGCAGCCCGTCAGGACAGGGAGGATCTGGCTACACCTTC
-	many	TRBV12-3/TRBV12-4	TRBJ2-2	CASSFTGELFF	TGTGCCAGCAGTTTCACCGGGGAGCTGTTTTTT
TRBD2	few	TRBV5-4	TRBJ2-1	CASSAGTSGRKGDNEQFF	TGTGCCAGCAGCGCCGGGACTAGCGGGAGGAAAGGGGACAATGAGCAGTTCTTC
-	many	TRBV3-1	TRBJ2-3	CASSRPTGNTQYF	TGTGCCAGCAGCCGCCCAACCGGGAATACGCAGTATTTT
-	many	TRBV3-1	TRBJ2-7	CASSQNYEQYF	TGTGCCAGCAGCCAAAACTACGAGCAGTACTTC
-	few	TRBV24-1	TRBJ2-7	CATSAQGAYEQYF	TGTGCCACCAGTGCCCAGGGAGCCTACGAGCAGTACTTC
-	many	TRBV29-1	TRBJ1-1	CSVEEMAGTEAFF	TGCAGCGTTGAAGAAATGGCCGGGACTGAAGCTTTCTTT
TRBD2	many	TRBV5-4	TRBJ2-3	CASKELAATDTQYF	TGTGCCAGCAAGGAACTAGCGGCGACAGATACGCAGTATTTT
-	many	TRBV13	TRBJ2-5	CASSPAGPKETQYF	TGTGCCAGCAGCCCCGCGGGCCCAAAAGAGACCCAGTACTTC
TRBD2	many	TRBV20-1	TRBJ2-7	CSASIHTSAAEQYF	TGCAGTGCTAGTATACATACTAGCGCCGCCGAGCAGTACTTC
-	many	TRBV12-5	TRBJ2-1	CASGRDPLRSEQFF	TGTGCTAGTGGCCGGGACCCCCTGAGGAGCGAGCAGTTCTTC
-	-	TRBV5-1	TRBJ2-3	CASSLASFGLRFTDTQYF	TGCGCCAGCAGCTTGGCATCATTCGGGCTACGGTTCACAGATACGCAGTATTTT
TRBD1	-	TRBV29-1	TRBJ2-5	CSALTGGVETQYF	TGCAGCGCCTTGACAGGGGGCGTAGAGACCCAGTACTTC
TRBD1	-	TRBV4-3	TRBJ2-1	CASSPGTANNEQFF	TGCGCCAGCAGTCCCGGGACAGCTAACAATGAGCAGTTCTTC
-	few	TRBV19	TRBJ1-2	CASRPPGVWGYTF	TGTGCCAGTAGACCTCCGGGTGTTTGGGGCTACACCTTC
-	many	TRBV4-3	TRBJ2-3	CASSRGGGSVTDTQYF	TGCGCCAGCAGCCGGGGCGGAGGCTCGGTGACAGATACGCAGTATTTT
-	many	TRBV6-2/TRBV6-3	TRBJ2-1	CASSYLSDEQFF	TGTGCCAGCAGTTACTTGTCGGATGAGCAGTTCTTC
-	many	TRBV7-2	TRBJ2-7	CASSGRGPRGEQYF	TGTGCCAGCAGCGGGCGGGGGCCCCGGGGCGAGCAGTACTTC
-	many	TRBV28	TRBJ2-7	CASSLRGHSSYEQYF	TGTGCCAGCAGTTTAAGGGGACACTCGTCCTACGAGCAGTACTTC
-	many	TRBV27	TRBJ2-2	CASSPRGRDTGELFF	TGTGCCAGCAGCCCCCGAGGGCGGGACACCGGGGAGCTGTTTTTT
-	-	TRBV20-1	TRBJ2-3	CSAREGGNTDTQYF	TGCAGTGCTAGGGAAGGGGGAAACACAGATACGCAGTATTTT
-	few	TRBV3-1	TRBJ2-1	CATARPGGGYNEQFF	TGTGCCACCGCCCGCCCGGGGGGCGGTTACAATGAGCAGTTCTTC
TRBD2	-	TRBV24-1	TRBJ2-1	CATSEGASGLQYNEQFF	TGTGCCACCAGTGAGGGCGCTAGCGGGCTCCAATACAATGAGCAGTTCTTC
-	-	TRBV28	TRBJ1-3	CASSPGQRAGNTIYF	TGTGCCAGCAGTCCGGGGCAGCGAGCTGGAAACACCATATATTTT
TRBD1	many	TRBV9	TRBJ1-1	CASSVEYTRQGVNTEAFF	TGTGCCAGCAGCGTAGAGTATACTCGGCAGGGGGTGAACACTGAAGCTTTCTTT
TRBD2	few	TRBV3-1	TRBJ2-3	CASSQEVLAEETDTQYF	TGTGCCAGCAGCCAAGAAGTGCTAGCGGAAGAGACAGATACGCAGTATTTT
-	many	TRBV2	TRBJ1-2	CASSEASRGNYGYTF	TGTGCCAGCAGTGAAGCGTCTAGGGGGAACTATGGCTACACCTTC
TRBD1	once	TRBV7-9	TRBJ2-7	CASSLRQGAYEQYF	TGTGCCAGCAGCTTACGACAGGGGGCCTACGAGCAGTACTTC
TRBD2	-	TRBV18	TRBJ2-3	CASSAGTSGRDTQYF	TGTGCCAGCTCAGCCGGGACTAGCGGTCGCGATACGCAGTATTTT
-	many	TRBV4-3	TRBJ2-3	CASSQNGISPSTDTQYF	TGCGCCAGCAGCCAAAACGGAATTAGCCCCAGCACAGATACGCAGTATTTT
-	many	TRBV18	TRBJ2-3	CASSPYDRTDTQYF	TGTGCCAGCTCACCATATGACCGCACAGATACGCAGTATTTT
TRBD1	many	TRBV5-1	TRBJ2-7	CASTRDRVEGEQYF	TGCGCCAGCACCAGGGACAGGGTAGAAGGCGAGCAGTACTTC
-	many	TRBV11-2	TRBJ2-3	CASSLAGRTSTDTQYF	TGTGCCAGCAGCTTAGCGGGGCGGACTAGCACAGATACGCAGTATTTT
-	many	TRBV5-1	TRBJ2-3	CASSFSALTTDTQYF	TGCGCCAGCAGCTTCTCTGCCCTAACCACAGATACGCAGTATTTT
TRBD2	many	TRBV3-1	TRBJ2-3	CASSQGLGADTQYF	TGTGCCAGCAGCCAGGGACTAGGGGCAGATACGCAGTATTTT
TRBD1	-	TRBV6-2/TRBV6-3	TRBJ1-2	CASSRARDSPYGYTF	TGTGCCAGCAGCCGGGCCCGGGACAGCCCCTATGGCTACACCTTC
-	many	TRBV3-1	TRBJ2-7	CASSQTGGSYEQYF	TGTGCCAGCAGCCAAACAGGAGGCTCCTACGAGCAGTACTTC
TRBD2	many	TRBV7-8	TRBJ2-1	CASRGLDSPRLDEQFF	TGTGCCAGCAGGGGACTAGACTCTCCTCGTTTGGATGAGCAGTTCTTC
TRBD1	many	TRBV5-1	TRBJ2-7	CASSPGQGLSYEQYF	TGCGCCAGCAGCCCGGGACAGGGGCTCTCCTACGAGCAGTACTTC
-	many	TRBV5-1	TRBJ2-7	CASSATHEQYF	TGCGCCAGCAGCGCCACCCACGAGCAGTACTTC
-	many	TRBV5-1	TRBJ2-7	CASSLPDSSTYEQYF	TGCGCCAGCAGCTTGCCGGACAGCTCTACCTACGAGCAGTACTTC
TRBD1	many	TRBV7-2	TRBJ1-2	CASSRDREYGYTF	TGTGCCAGCAGCAGAGACAGGGAATATGGCTACACCTTC
-	-	TRBV7-2	TRBJ1-4	CASSLEGNEKLFF	TGTGCCAGCAGCTTAGAGGGTAATGAAAAACTGTTTTTT
TRBD1	many	TRBV10-3	TRBJ2-1	CAISELPGGAGDEQFF	TGTGCCATCAGTGAGCTCCCAGGGGGCGCGGGCGATGAGCAGTTCTTC